Below are 14 T cell receptor beta chains sequenced from a single sample in a study of tumor and adjacent non-tumor tissue in lung cancer. TCRbeta libraries were built with three rounds of nested PCR, modified from ARM-PCR. TCRdb ran MiXCR on the multiplex PCR reads and lists one entry per CDR3 protein. This sample yields about 75,000 distinct CDR3 sequences, of which under 80% are seen a single time; approximately 12% belongs to the top ten. This sample's RNA came from whole unsorted tissue. Sequences were obtained from lung tumor tissue. Source of these receptors: a woman aged 45 to 65 with non-small cell lung cancer.

Turning to this clonotype: One end of the junction fails to match germline, which may point to a read error. V usage is TRBV29-1 and J usage is TRBJ2-3; the D gene is possibly TRBD1 (6 bases). The CDR3 contains 14 residues. From germline, CDR1 is SQVTM and CDR2 ANQGSEA. CDR3: CSVSPGHHTDTQCF. The DNA for the CDR3 is TGCAGCGTTTCCCCGGGACATCACACAGATACGCAGTGTTTT.

In the case of this clonotype: One end of the junction is discordant with germline, which a read error may explain. The chain recombines TRBV6-1 with TRBJ1-2; TRBD1 aligns across 7 bases. CDR3 length: 15 residues. Germline V gives CDR1 MNHNS, CDR2 SASEGT. Here the CDR3 reads CASRLGKGAGYGCTF. In nucleotides, the CDR3 is TGTGCCAGCAGGCTAGGGAAGGGGGCCGGCTATGGCTGCACCTTC.

This clonotype was observed a few times. Likely a read error: the CDR3 ends without its conserved phenylalanine or tryptophan. The chain recombines TRBV11-2 with TRBJ2-7; D unresolved. Germline CDR1 reads SGHAT; CDR2 reads FQNNGV. V was clipped by 1 base and J by 4 bases, with 11 bases between them. The CDR3 length is 14 residues. The CDR3 DNA follows: TGTGCCAGCAGCTTAGCGATCGGCACTTACGAGCAGTACTTA. As protein: CASSLAIGTYEQYL.

The sample holds a few counts of this clonotype. The junction and the germline gene differ at one end; a read error may be behind it. The V gene is TRBV6-2 or TRBV6-3, the J gene TRBJ2-5; unclear D gene. The germline V gene encodes CDR1 MNHEY and CDR2 SVGEGT. The length of the CDR3 is 15 residues. CDR3 nucleotides: TGTGTCAGCAGTAACTCATTTGCCAAACAAGAGACCCAGTACTTC. Translation: CVSSNSFAKQETQYF.

This clonotype is medium-sized in the sample. The chain has TRBV12-3 or TRBV12-4 and TRBJ2-1, with unresolved D. V lost 2 bases to trimming and J lost 8 bases, with 4 bases between them. This CDR3 is 11 amino acids long. CDR3 in amino acids: CASSLSHEQFF. DNA for the CDR3: TGTGCCAGCAGTTTATCCCATGAGCAGTTCTTC.

This clonotype was seen a handful of times. A much larger clone is a single base away; this may be a read error. This sequence joins TRBV20-1 and TRBJ2-1; D gene uncertain. CDR1 is DFQATT and CDR2 is SNEGSKA in the germline V gene (reference sequence). This CDR3 region has 15 residues. CDR3 coding DNA: TGCAATGCTAGAGATTTAGGGCTAGATTTCAATGAGCAGTTCTTC. Residues: CNARDLGLDFNEQFF.

A remark on this clonotype: A single base separates this from a much larger clone, so it may be a read error. This sequence joins TRBV12-3 or TRBV12-4 and TRBJ2-7, with D possibly being TRBD2 (5 bases). CDR3 length equals 12 residues. The V end was cut by 8 bases, the J end by 5 bases, with 13 bases between. The CDR3 region is CASGKRDNEQYF. The CDR3 coding sequence is TGTGCCAGCGGCAAACGGGATAACGAGCAGTACTTC.

Concerning this clonotype itself: The junction and the germline gene differ at one end; a read error may be behind it. The V gene is TRBV12-3 or TRBV12-4, the J gene TRBJ2-7; D call uncertain. The CDR3 consists of 13 residues. The CDR3 loop reads CASSVGYYYEQYF. For the CDR3, the DNA is TGTGCTAGCAGTGTAGGGTACTACTACGAGCAGTACTTC.

DNA for the CDR3: TGTGCCAGCAGCCTCACTAGCGGGAGAAGCTCTGACGAGCAGTACTTC. Its translation is CASSLTSGRSSDEQYF. This chain joins TRBV4-2 and TRBJ2-7; 11 nucleotides align to TRBD2. CDR3 size: 16 residues. CDR1 LGHNA and CDR2 YNFKEQ come from the germline V gene. Unmatched junction bases numbered 10, after V lost 4 bases and J lost 5 bases.

The CDR3 spells CASSFPDRGAEAFF. CDR3 nucleotides: TGTGCCAGCAGCTTTCCGGACAGGGGCGCTGAAGCTTTCTTT. The rearrangement links TRBV11-2 to TRBJ1-1; 9 bases agree with TRBD1. The V gene's germline CDR1 is SGHAT and CDR2 FQNNGV. With 3 bases clipped from V and 6 bases from J, the junction kept 5 bases outside the gene matches. The CDR3 loop spans 14 amino acids.

On this clonotype: A junction end diverges from the germline sequence, so it may reflect a read error. V usage is TRBV10-3 and J usage is TRBJ1-1; D remains unclear. Looked up from germline, CDR1 is ENHRY and CDR2 is SYGVKD. The CDR3 totals 13 residues. This chain's CDR3 is CAISEIRNIEAFF. Here the CDR3 DNA reads TGTGCCATCAGTGAGATAAGGAACATTGAAGCTTTCTTT.

In the case of this clonotype: Possible read error: a much larger clone is one base away. The conserved phenylalanine or tryptophan normally closing the CDR3 is absent here, so this likely arose from a read error. The J gene is TRBJ2-1, the V gene TRBV30; D not resolved. Germline-derived CDR1 and CDR2 are GTSNPN and SVGIG (reference sequence). V was pared by 7 bases and J by 6 bases, with 10 bases between. The CDR3 contains 11 residues. The CDR3 DNA follows: TGTGCCTACGGACGTGGCAATGAGCAGTTCATC. Residues: CAYGRGNEQFI.

This clonotype occurred many times. The rearrangement links TRBV7-9 to TRBJ1-2, with D unresolved. CDR1 and CDR2 (germline): SEHNR, FQNEAQ (reference sequence). Trimming cost V 2 bases and J 2 bases, with 6 bases left between them. This CDR3 has 13 amino acids. The CDR3 spells CASSLQQNYGYTF. CDR3 coding DNA: TGTGCCAGCAGCTTACAACAGAACTATGGCTACACCTTC.

V and J are TRBV20-1 and TRBJ1-6; D possibly corresponds to TRBD1 (5 bases). V lost 8 bases to trimming and J lost 10 bases, with 15 bases between them. Germline V gene data show CDR1 as DFQATT and CDR2 as SNEGSKA (reference sequence). There are 12 residues in the CDR3. The chain's CDR3 is CSTSDGGSPLHF. The CDR3 nucleotides are TGCAGTACAAGCGACGGGGGATCACCCCTCCACTTT.